This TCR beta chain was identified in a study of T cell repertoires in cytomegalovirus infection. For the study at large: Matching HLA type, along with CMV infection, was indicated by public TCR beta signatures. Study-wide points: The ex vivo response was dominated by HLA-C-restricted CMV-specific TCR beta clonotypes. Carriers of CMV plus the relevant HLA were identified by cumulative public TCR beta family frequency.

TCRdb used MiXCR to reprocess the reads, holding one entry per CDR3 protein. Here the sample spans 200,000 to 300,000 distinct CDR3 sequences, 8% to 9.5% being singletons. This clonotype was seen at least ten times. Its antigen is currently unknown. The V gene lost 4 bases and the J gene lost 2 bases, with 12 bases spanning the gap. Looked up from germline, CDR1 is LNHDA and CDR2 is SQIVND (reference sequence). This CDR3 is built from 14 residues. Sequences were obtained from PBMCs. This TCR was sampled from a human donor in good health (CMV status not recorded). Some clones in this sample may be carry-over from other donors' samples. This rearrangement joins TRBV19 to TRBJ2-7; D uncertain. This CDR3 reads CASSNTGGTYEQYF. CDR3 nucleotide sequence: TGTGCCAGTAGTAATACGGGCGGAACCTACGAGCAGTACTTC.